One sample yielded the 13 T cell receptor beta chains listed below, sequenced in a study of blood T cells in healthy people across ages. Primers used in a second PCR of roughly 6 to 11 cycles were a sample-barcoded 5' primer and a J-beta primer mix. TCRdb re-derived calls from the 5' RACE reads in MiXCR, one entry per CDR3 protein. The sample has 1.5 million to 2 million distinct CDR3 sequences, 28% seen once. Sequencing was done on a sample of blood. The receptors shown here come from a woman aged 25-40 years in good health.

The gene calls are TRBV7-2 and TRBJ2-2, with D tentatively TRBD1 (5 bases). The CDR3 has 17 amino acids. Between the trimmed V and J ends, which lost 5 bases and 0 bases, there was a span of 16 bases. Per the germline V gene, CDR1 is SGHTA and CDR2 is FQGNSA. The CDR3 DNA follows: TGTGCCAGCAGCCCCACGTTAGGGGCCACGAACACCGGGGAGCTGTTTTTT. Its translation is CASSPTLGATNTGELFF.

This clonotype occurred a few times. V and J are TRBV7-2 and TRBJ2-1; D perhaps matches TRBD2 (6 bases). V lost 5 bases, J lost 6 bases, and 17 bases lay in between. This CDR3 contains 15 residues. Germline lookup yields CDR1 SGHTA and CDR2 FQGNSA. The CDR3 protein is CASSPFVEGGNEQFF. CDR3 DNA sequence: TGTGCCAGCAGCCCGTTCGTGGAGGGTGGCAATGAGCAGTTCTTC.

The V call is TRBV4-1, the J call TRBJ1-1; D might be TRBD1 (5 bases). Trimming took off 10 bases at V and 0 bases at J, with 18 bases between the two ends. Germline V CDR1 and CDR2: MGHRA, YSYEKL. This CDR3 is 15 amino acids long. CDR3 DNA: TGCGCCAACAGGCAAATGGGCTGGGTGAACACTGAAGCTTTCTTT. It is translated as CANRQMGWVNTEAFF.

This clonotype was picked up a small number of times. The chain has TRBV7-9 and TRBJ1-1; TRBD1 matches 9 bases. V shed 3 bases and J 1 base; nucleotides not matched to a gene: 6. The CDR3 consists of 16 residues. Germline lookup yields CDR1 SEHNR and CDR2 FQNEAQ (reference sequence). Here the CDR3 DNA reads TGTGCCAGCAGCTTCACCGGGACAGGGCCGAACACTGAAGCTTTCTTT. This translates into CASSFTGTGPNTEAFF.

This clonotype occurred a few times. At one end, the junction sequence differs from germline, possibly due to a read error. This chain connects TRBV2 to TRBJ2-5; 11 nucleotides agree with TRBD1. CDR3 length equals 14 residues. Germline V gene data show CDR1 as SNHLY and CDR2 as FYNNEI. The CDR3 loop is CVSSGDRGGETQYF. The CDR3 coding sequence is TGTGTCAGCAGTGGGGACAGGGGGGGAGAGACCCAGTACTTC. The full variable domain, with the rest looked up from reference TRBV2 and TRBJ2-5, is EPEVTQTPSHQVTQMGQEVILRCVPISNHLYFYWYRQILGQKVEFLVSFYNNEISEKSEIFDDQFSVERPDGSNFTLKIRSTKLEDSAMYFCVSSGDRGGETQYFGPGTRLLVL.

This clonotype was found a few times. V usage is TRBV20-1 and J usage is TRBJ1-5; maybe TRBD1 (5 bases). The germline gives CDR1 DFQATT, CDR2 SNEGSKA (reference sequence). V was pared by 8 bases and J by 9 bases, with 20 bases between. There are 13 residues in the CDR3. The CDR3 bases are TGCAGTCAAAGCGGGGGTTCTGGAAGGCCCCAGCATTTT. Translating it yields CSQSGGSGRPQHF.

This clonotype has only a few counts. This chain links TRBV20-1 with TRBJ2-7; TRBD1 matches 7 bases. V lost 3 bases and J lost 0; bases outside the gene matches: 5. CDR3 length equals 14 residues. The germline V gene encodes CDR1 DFQATT and CDR2 SNEGSKA (reference sequence). CDR3 region: CSASPGQNSYEQYF. CDR3 bases: TGCAGTGCTAGTCCGGGACAGAACTCCTACGAGCAGTACTTC.

This clonotype was counted a few times. Sequence at one end of the junction differs from germline and may be a read error. This rearrangement joins TRBV27 to TRBJ2-3; 12 nucleotides match TRBD2. CDR3 length equals 17 residues. The germline V gene encodes CDR1 MNHEY and CDR2 SMNVEV (reference sequence). The CDR3: CASSLVTSGSGTDTQYF. Written as DNA, the CDR3 is TGCGCCAGCAGTTTAGTGACTAGCGGGAGTGGCACAGATACGCAGTATTTT.

V and J are TRBV12-3 or TRBV12-4 and TRBJ2-3; TRBD1 matches at 7 bases. CDR3 length equals 16 residues. The junction had 7 bases not matched to a gene; V was cut back by 4 bases and J by 0 bases. CDR3 bases: TGTGCCAGCAGTTCAGACCGGGACAGAAGCACAGATACGCAGTATTTT. Protein sequence: CASSSDRDRSTDTQYF.

This chain joins TRBV5-1 and TRBJ2-5, with D perhaps matching TRBD1 (7 bases). The V gene lost 7 bases and the J gene lost 2 bases, with 15 bases spanning the gap. This CDR3 contains 14 residues. From germline, CDR1 is SGHRS and CDR2 YFSETQ. The chain's CDR3 is CASGTPGQQETQYF. DNA for the CDR3: TGCGCCAGCGGGACTCCGGGACAGCAAGAGACCCAGTACTTC.

This clonotype was observed at least ten times. This rearrangement joins TRBV6-1 to TRBJ2-6; possibly TRBD1 for D (6 bases). The length of the CDR3 is 16 residues. V was clipped by 5 bases and J by 0 bases, with 11 bases between them. CDR1 MNHNS and CDR2 SASEGT come from the germline V gene. CDR3: CASSPTGHSGANVLTF. The CDR3 DNA reads as TGTGCCAGCAGTCCCACAGGGCACTCTGGGGCCAACGTCCTGACTTTC.

This clonotype was seen more than once but under ten times. J is TRBJ2-2 and V is TRBV3-1, with D perhaps matching TRBD2 (6 bases). Germline CDR1 LGHDT, CDR2 YNNKEL (reference sequence). The CDR3 runs 16 residues. V was shortened by 0 bases and J by 3 bases, with 11 bases between the two germline ends. CDR3 in DNA: TGTGCCAGCAGCCAAGATTTCGGGGGAGACACCGGGGAGCTGTTTTTT. Translated: CASSQDFGGDTGELFF.

The table lists this clonotype with a count of one. Compared with germline, one end of the junction differs, possibly owing to a read error. The chain carries TRBV5-1 and TRBJ2-1; 8 bases agree with TRBD2. The CDR3 contains 14 residues. Germline V gene lookup returns CDR1 SGHRS and CDR2 YFSETQ. The CDR3 region has the DNA TGCGCCAGCAGTTTCGGGGGGGCGAGCAATGGGCAGTTCTTC. This translates into CASSFGGASNGQFF.